The clone carrying this TCR beta chain was seen only a few times. Its antigen remains unknown. Every bit of the isolated RNA underwent reverse transcription, so sequencing read expressed TCRB transcripts. Repertoires were generated with immunoSEQ multiplex PCR, while TCRdb's copy carries only in-frame clones and drops some. The data contain 640,000 or so clones, more than 13% of them singletons. This entry belongs to a study of beta chain features in type 1 diabetes. General observations from the study: For type 1 diabetes patients, VDJ junctions showed fewer insertions and more deletions. The naive, central memory and Treg TCRB repertoires of patients appeared to be more similar to one another than those of healthy donors. Among all four CD4+ subsets, Type 1 diabetes patients had TCRB CDR3s that were moderately but significantly shorter.

The CDR3 is made up of 14 amino acids. Germline CDR1 reads LNHNV; CDR2 reads YYDKDF (reference sequence). Trimming took off 6 bases at V and 2 bases at J, with 14 bases between the two ends. The chain joins TRBV15 to TRBJ2-7; D tentatively reads TRBD1 or TRBD2 (5 bases each). Sequencing was performed on naive CD4+ T cells from blood. The source is a man between 18 and 35 years old with type 1 diabetes. CDR3 sequence (DNA): TGTGCCACCAGTCCCATGAGGGGAACCTACGAGCAGTACTTC. This translates into CATSPMRGTYEQYF.